This is a list of T cell receptor beta chains from one sample in a study of blood T cells in healthy people across ages. TCRdb re-derived calls from the 5' RACE reads in MiXCR, one entry per CDR3 protein. The data contain around 1,100,000 distinct CDR3 sequences, around two fifths of them seen just once; the ten biggest clones take up about an eighth. Sequencing was performed on blood. The receptors shown here come from a man aged 18 to 30 in good health. CDR3s include the opening cysteine and the closing phenylalanine or tryptophan. D genes are given only for firm matches. Some rows have no size entry. The others give once, few or many, or a class for an expanded clone.

d_call	clone_size	v_call	j_call	cdr3_aa	cdr3_nt
NA	NA	TRBV7-2	TRBJ2-1	CASSLEGALNEQFF	TGTGCCAGCAGCTTAGAGGGAGCACTCAATGAGCAGTTCTTC
TRBD1	NA	TRBV6-2/TRBV6-3	TRBJ2-7	CASSYQGELMLYNEQYF	TGTGCCAGCAGTTACCAGGGGGAGCTCATGTTATACAATGAGCAGTACTTC
TRBD2	many	TRBV14	TRBJ2-1	CASSQDESDLAGGLYNEQFF	TGTGCCAGCAGCCAAGATGAGTCGGATCTAGCGGGGGGACTCTACAATGAGCAGTTCTTC
TRBD2	few	TRBV4-3	TRBJ2-5	CASSPRLAEETQYF	TGCGCCAGCAGCCCGAGACTAGCGGAAGAGACCCAGTACTTC
NA	NA	TRBV20-1	TRBJ2-7	CSAGPSYYEQYF	TGCAGTGCTGGCCCGAGTTACTACGAGCAGTACTTC
NA	NA	TRBV5-1	TRBJ2-3	CASSSRQVGYPDTQYF	TGCGCCAGCAGCTCCCGACAGGTTGGGTACCCAGATACGCAGTATTTT
NA	few	TRBV6-5	TRBJ1-2	CASSPDPNYGYTF	TGTGCCAGCAGTCCGGATCCGAACTATGGCTACACCTTC
NA	many	TRBV4-2	TRBJ1-4	CASSQDLNEKLFF	TGTGCCAGCAGCCAAGATTTGAATGAAAAACTGTTTTTT
NA	many	TRBV14	TRBJ2-1	CASAGSSYNEQFF	TGTGCCAGCGCGGGGAGCTCCTACAATGAGCAGTTCTTC
TRBD2	NA	TRBV6-1	TRBJ2-1	CASSEASGGTLYNEQFF	TGTGCCAGCAGTGAAGCTAGCGGGGGGACCCTCTACAATGAGCAGTTCTTC
NA	NA	TRBV20-1	TRBJ2-7	CSASTLNNNEQYF	TGCAGTGCTAGTACTCTTAACAACAATGAGCAGTACTTC
NA	NA	TRBV12-3/TRBV12-4	TRBJ1-6	CASRPGASDNSPLHF	TGTGCCAGCAGACCGGGGGCTTCGGATAATTCACCCCTCCACTTT
NA	NA	TRBV6-2/TRBV6-3	TRBJ2-3	CASSFSRDTGIGTQYF	TGTGCCAGCAGTTTCTCGCGCGATACAGGGATCGGTACGCAGTATTTT
NA	once	TRBV14	TRBJ2-6	CASSPTRLREIDSGANVLTF	TGTGCCAGCAGCCCTACCCGGCTAAGGGAGATTGACTCTGGGGCCAACGTCCTGACTTTC
NA	few	TRBV6-5	TRBJ1-1	CASSDPPQNTEAFF	TGTGCCAGCAGTGACCCTCCACAGAACACTGAAGCTTTCTTT
NA	NA	TRBV6-2/TRBV6-3	TRBJ1-2	CASSYPERTASGGYTF	TGTGCCAGCAGTTACCCGGAACGGACCGCTAGCGGTGGCTACACCTTC
TRBD1	NA	TRBV6-2/TRBV6-3	TRBJ1-2	CASSFRQGGYTF	TGTGCCAGCAGCTTCCGACAGGGTGGCTACACCTTC
TRBD1	NA	TRBV6-2/TRBV6-3	TRBJ2-4	CASSYSSGTGADIQYF	TGTGCCAGCAGTTACTCCTCCGGGACAGGGGCGGACATTCAGTACTTC
NA	few	TRBV4-2	TRBJ1-2	CASSQEVLGYTF	TGTGCCAGCAGCCAAGAAGTACTTGGCTACACCTTC
NA	few	TRBV18	TRBJ1-2	CASSPQPGLGYGYTF	TGTGCCAGCTCACCCCAGCCGGGCTTAGGGTATGGCTACACCTTC